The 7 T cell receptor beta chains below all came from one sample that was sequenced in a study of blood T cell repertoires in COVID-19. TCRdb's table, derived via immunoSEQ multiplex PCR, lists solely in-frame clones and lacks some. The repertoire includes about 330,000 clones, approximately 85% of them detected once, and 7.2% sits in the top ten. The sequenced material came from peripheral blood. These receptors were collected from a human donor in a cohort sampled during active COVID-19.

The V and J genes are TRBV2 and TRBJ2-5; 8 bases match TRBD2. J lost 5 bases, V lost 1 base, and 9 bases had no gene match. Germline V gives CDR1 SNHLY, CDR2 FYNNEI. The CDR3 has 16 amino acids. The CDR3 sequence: CASSEEVVAGRETQYF. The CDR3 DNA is TGTGCCAGCAGTGAAGAGGTGGTAGCGGGGCGGGAGACCCAGTACTTC.

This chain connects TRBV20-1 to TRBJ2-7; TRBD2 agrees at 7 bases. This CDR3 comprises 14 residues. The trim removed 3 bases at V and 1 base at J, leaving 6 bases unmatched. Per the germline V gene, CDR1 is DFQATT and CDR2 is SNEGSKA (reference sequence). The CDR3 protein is CSASGRGLSYEQYF. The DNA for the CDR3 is TGCAGTGCTAGTGGGCGGGGGTTGTCCTACGAGCAGTACTTC.

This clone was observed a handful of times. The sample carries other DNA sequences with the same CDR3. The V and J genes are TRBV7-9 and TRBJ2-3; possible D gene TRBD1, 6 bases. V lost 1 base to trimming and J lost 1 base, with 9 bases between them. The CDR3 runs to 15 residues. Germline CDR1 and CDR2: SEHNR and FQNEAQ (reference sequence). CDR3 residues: CASSLGSGGTDTQYF. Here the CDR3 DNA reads TGTGCCAGCAGCTTAGGCTCAGGGGGCACAGATACGCAGTATTTT.

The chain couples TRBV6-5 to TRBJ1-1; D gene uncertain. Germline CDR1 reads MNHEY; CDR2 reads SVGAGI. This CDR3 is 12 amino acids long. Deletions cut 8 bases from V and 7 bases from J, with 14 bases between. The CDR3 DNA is TGTGCCAGCCACCGACACGGCCGTGAAGCTTTCTTT. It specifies CASHRHGREAFF.

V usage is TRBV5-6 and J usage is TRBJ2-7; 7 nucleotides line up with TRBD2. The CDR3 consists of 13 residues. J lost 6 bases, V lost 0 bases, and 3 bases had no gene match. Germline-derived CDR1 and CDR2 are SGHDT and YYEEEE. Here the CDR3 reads CASSLAAGVEQYF. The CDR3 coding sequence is TGTGCCAGCAGCTTGGCCGCGGGGGTCGAGCAGTACTTC.

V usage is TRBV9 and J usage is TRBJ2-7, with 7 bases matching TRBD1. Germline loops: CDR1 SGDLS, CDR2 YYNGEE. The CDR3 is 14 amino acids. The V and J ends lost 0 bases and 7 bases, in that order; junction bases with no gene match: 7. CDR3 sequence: CASSVGGGTVEQYF. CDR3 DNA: TGTGCCAGCAGCGTAGGAGGGGGCACGGTAGAGCAGTACTTC.

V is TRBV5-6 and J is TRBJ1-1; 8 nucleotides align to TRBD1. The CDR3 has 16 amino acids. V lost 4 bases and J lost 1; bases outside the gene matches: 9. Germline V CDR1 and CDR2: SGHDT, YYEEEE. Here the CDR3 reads CASSRETGAENTEAFF. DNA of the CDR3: TGTGCCAGCAGCCGAGAGACAGGGGCCGAGAACACTGAAGCTTTCTTT.